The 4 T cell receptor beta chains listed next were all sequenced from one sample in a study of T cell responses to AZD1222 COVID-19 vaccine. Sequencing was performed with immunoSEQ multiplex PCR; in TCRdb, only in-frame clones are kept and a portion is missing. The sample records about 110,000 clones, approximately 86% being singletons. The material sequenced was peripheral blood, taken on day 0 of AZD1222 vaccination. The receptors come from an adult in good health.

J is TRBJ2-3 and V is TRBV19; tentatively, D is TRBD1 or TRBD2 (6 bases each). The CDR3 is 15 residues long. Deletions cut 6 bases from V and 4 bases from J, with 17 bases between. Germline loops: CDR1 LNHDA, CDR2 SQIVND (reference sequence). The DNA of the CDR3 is TGTGCCAGTAGCCGTAGGGGGGAAATTGCAGATACGCAGTATTTT. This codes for CASSRRGEIADTQYF.

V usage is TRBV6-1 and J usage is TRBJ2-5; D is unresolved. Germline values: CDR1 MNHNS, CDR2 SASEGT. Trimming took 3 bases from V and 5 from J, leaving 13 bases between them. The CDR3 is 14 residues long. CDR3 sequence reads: CASSDVGFSETQYF. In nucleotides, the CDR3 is TGTGCCAGCAGTGATGTGGGGTTTTCGGAGACCCAGTACTTC.

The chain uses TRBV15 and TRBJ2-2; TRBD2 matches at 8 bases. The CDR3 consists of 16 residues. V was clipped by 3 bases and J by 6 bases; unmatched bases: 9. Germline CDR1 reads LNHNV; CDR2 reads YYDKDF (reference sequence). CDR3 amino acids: CATSSKRENAPGELFF. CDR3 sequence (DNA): TGTGCCACCAGCAGCAAGCGGGAGAACGCACCCGGGGAGCTGTTTTTT.

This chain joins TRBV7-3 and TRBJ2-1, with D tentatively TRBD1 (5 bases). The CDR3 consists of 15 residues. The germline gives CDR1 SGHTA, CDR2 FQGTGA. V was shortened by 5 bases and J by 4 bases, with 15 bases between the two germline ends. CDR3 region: CASSTFRQIYNEQFF. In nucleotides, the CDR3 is TGTGCCAGCAGCACCTTCAGACAGATATACAATGAGCAGTTCTTC.